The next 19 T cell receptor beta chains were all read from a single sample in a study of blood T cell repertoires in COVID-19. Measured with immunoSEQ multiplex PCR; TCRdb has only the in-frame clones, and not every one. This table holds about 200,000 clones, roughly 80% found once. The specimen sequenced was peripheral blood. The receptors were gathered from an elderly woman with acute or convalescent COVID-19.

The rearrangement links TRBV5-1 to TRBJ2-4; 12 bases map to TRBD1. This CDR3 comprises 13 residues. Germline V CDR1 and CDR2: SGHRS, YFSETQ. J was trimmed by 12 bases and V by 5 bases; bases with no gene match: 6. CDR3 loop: CASRPGQGANQYF. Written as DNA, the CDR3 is TGCGCCAGCAGGCCGGGACAGGGGGCGAATCAGTACTTC.

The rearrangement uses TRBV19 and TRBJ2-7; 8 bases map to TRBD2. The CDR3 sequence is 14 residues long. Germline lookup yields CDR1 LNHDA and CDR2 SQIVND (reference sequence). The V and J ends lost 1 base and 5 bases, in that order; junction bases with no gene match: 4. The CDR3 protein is CASSIGGSGDEQYF. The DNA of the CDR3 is TGTGCCAGTAGTATAGGAGGTAGCGGGGACGAGCAGTACTTC.

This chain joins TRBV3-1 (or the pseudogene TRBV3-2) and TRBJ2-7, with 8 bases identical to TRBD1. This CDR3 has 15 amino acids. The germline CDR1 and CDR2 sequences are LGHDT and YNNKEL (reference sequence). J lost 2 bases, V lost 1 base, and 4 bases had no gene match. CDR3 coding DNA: TGTGCCAGCAGCCAAGTAACAGGGGGTCCCTACGAGCAGTACTTC. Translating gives CASSQVTGGPYEQYF.

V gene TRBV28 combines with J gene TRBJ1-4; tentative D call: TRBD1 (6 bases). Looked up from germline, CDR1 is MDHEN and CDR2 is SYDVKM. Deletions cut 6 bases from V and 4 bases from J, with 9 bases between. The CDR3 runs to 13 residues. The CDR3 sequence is CASRDSYNEKLFF. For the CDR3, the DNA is TGTGCCAGCAGGGACAGCTATAATGAAAAACTGTTTTTT.

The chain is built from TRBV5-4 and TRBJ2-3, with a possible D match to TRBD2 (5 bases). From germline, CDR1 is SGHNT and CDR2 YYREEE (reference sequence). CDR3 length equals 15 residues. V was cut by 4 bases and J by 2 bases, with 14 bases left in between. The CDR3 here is CASSEGGSFTDTQYF. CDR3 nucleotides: TGTGCCAGCAGCGAGGGTGGTTCGTTCACAGATACGCAGTATTTT.

CDR3: CASSLGQGIGANVLTF. The DNA for the CDR3 is TGTGCCAGCAGCCTCGGACAGGGGATCGGGGCCAACGTCCTGACTTTC. This chain uses TRBV5-4 with TRBJ2-6; 9 bases agree with TRBD1. The CDR3 length is 16 residues. Looked up from germline, CDR1 is SGHNT and CDR2 is YYREEE (reference sequence). Trimming cost V 4 bases and J 4 bases; bases outside gene matches: 6. Together with reference TRBV5-4 and TRBJ2-6, the CDR3 gives the full variable domain: ETGVTQSPTHLIKTRGQQVTLRCSSQSGHNTVSWYQQALGQGPQFIFQYYREEENGRGNFPPRFSGLQFPNYSSELNVNALELDDSALYLCASSLGQGIGANVLTFGAGSRLTVL.

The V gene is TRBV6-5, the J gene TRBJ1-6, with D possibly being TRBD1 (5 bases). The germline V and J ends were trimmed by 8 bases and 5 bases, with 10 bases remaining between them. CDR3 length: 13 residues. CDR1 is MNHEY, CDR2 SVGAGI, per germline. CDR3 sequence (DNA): TGTGCCAGCGGGGTGACAGATAATTCACCCCTCCACTTT. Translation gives CASGVTDNSPLHF.

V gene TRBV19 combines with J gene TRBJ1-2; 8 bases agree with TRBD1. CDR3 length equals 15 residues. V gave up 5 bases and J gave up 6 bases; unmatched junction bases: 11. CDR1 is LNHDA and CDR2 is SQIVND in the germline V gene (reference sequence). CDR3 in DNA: TGTGCCAGTAGTGCAAGGACAGGGAGGTTTGATGGCTACACCTTC. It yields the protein CASSARTGRFDGYTF.

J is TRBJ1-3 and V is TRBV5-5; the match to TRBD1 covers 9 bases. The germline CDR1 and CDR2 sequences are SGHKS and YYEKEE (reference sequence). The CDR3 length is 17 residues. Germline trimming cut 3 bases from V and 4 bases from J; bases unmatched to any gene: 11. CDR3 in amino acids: CASSSVGRTGAGNTIYF. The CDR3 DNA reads TGTGCCAGCAGCTCGGTGGGGCGGACAGGGGCAGGAAACACCATATATTTT.

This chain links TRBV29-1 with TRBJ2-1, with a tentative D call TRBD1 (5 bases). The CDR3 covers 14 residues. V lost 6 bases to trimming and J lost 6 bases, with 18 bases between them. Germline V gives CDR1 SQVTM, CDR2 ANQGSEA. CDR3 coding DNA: TGCAGCGTCCTTAGCCCGACAAGGGGCAATGAGCAGTTCTTC. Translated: CSVLSPTRGNEQFF.

The CDR3 protein is CASSQGKRTGSYEQYF. CDR3 DNA: TGCGCCAGCAGCCAAGGTAAAAGGACGGGATCCTACGAGCAGTACTTC. This sequence joins TRBV4-1 and TRBJ2-7; D is possibly TRBD2 (5 bases). The CDR3 is made up of 16 amino acids. Between the trimmed V and J ends, which lost 1 base and 1 base, there was a span of 14 bases. Germline V lookup: CDR1 MGHRA, CDR2 YSYEKL.

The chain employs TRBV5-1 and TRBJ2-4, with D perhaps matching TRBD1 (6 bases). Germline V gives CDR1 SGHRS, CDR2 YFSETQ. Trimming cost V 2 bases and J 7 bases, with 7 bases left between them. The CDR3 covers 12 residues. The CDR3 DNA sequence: TGCGCCAGCAGCTTTACAGGGAACATTCAGTACTTC. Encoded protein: CASSFTGNIQYF.

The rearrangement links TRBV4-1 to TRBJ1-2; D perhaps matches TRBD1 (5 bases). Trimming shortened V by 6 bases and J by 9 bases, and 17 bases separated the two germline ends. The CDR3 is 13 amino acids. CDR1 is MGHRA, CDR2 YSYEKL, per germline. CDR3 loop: CASRHQGSVRYTF. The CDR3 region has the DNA TGCGCCAGCAGACACCAGGGAAGTGTTCGCTACACCTTC.

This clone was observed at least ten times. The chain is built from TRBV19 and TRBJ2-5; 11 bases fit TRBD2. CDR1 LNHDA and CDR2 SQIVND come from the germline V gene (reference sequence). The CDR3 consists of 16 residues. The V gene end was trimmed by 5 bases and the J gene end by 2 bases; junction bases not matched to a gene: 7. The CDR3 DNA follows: TGTGCCAGTAGTGTTACCGGGACTAGCGGACAAGAGACCCAGTACTTC. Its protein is CASSVTGTSGQETQYF.

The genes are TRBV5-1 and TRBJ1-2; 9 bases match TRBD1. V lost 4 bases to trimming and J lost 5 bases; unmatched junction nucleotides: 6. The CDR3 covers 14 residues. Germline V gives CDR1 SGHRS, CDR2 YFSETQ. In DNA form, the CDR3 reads TGCGCCAGCAGCCCGGGACAGGGACAATATGGCTACACCTTC. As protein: CASSPGQGQYGYTF. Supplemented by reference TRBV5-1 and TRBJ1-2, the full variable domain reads KAGVTQTPRYLIKTRGQQVTLSCSPISGHRSVSWYQQTPGQGLQFLFEYFSETQRNKGNFPGRFSGRQFSNSRSEMNVSTLELGDSALYLCASSPGQGQYGYTFGSGTRLTVV.

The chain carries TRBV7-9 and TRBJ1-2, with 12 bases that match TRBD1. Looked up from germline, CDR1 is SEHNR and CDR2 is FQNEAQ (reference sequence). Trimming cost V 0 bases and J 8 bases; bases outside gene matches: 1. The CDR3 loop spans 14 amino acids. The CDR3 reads CASSLAGTGGGYTF. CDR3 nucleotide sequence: TGTGCCAGCAGCTTAGCTGGGACAGGGGGCGGCTACACCTTC.

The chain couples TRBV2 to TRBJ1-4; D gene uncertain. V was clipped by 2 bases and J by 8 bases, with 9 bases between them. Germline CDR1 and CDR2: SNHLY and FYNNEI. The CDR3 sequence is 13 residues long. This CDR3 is CASSETPREKLFF. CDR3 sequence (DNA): TGTGCCAGCAGTGAAACTCCCAGGGAAAAACTGTTTTTT.

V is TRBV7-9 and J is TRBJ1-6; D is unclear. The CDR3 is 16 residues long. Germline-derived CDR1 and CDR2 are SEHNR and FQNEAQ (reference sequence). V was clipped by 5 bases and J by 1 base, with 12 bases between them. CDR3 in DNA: TGTGCCAGCAGCCCAGACTGGGTGTCCTATAATTCACCCCTCCACTTT. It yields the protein CASSPDWVSYNSPLHF.

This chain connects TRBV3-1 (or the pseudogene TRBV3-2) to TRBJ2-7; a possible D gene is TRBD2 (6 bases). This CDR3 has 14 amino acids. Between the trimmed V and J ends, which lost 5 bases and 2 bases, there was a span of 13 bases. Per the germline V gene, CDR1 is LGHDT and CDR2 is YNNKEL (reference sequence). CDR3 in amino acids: CASSLGGLTYEQYF. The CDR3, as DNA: TGTGCCAGCAGCTTAGGAGGGTTAACCTACGAGCAGTACTTC.